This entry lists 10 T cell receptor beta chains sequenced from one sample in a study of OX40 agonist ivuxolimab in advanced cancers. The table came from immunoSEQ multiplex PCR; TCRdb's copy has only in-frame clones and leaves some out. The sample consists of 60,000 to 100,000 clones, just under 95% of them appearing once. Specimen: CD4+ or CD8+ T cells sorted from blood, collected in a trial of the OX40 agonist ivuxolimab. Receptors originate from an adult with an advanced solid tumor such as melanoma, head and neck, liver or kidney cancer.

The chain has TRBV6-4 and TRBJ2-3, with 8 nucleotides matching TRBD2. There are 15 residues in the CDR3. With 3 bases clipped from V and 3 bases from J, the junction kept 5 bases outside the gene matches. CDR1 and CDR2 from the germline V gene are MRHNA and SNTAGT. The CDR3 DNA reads TGTGCCAGCAGTGAGACTGGCGGGGGGACAGATACGCAGTATTTT. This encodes CASSETGGGTDTQYF.

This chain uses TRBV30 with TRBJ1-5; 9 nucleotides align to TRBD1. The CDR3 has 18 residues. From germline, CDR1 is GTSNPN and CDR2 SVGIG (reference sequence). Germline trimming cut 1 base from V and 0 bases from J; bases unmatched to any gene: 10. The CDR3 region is CAWSAGTGQENSNQPQHF. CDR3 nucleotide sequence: TGTGCCTGGAGTGCCGGGACAGGGCAGGAGAATAGCAATCAGCCCCAGCATTTT. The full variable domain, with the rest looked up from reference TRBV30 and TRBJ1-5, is SQTIHQWPATLVQPVGSPLSLECTVEGTSNPNLYWYRQAAGRGLQLLFYSVGIGQISSEVPQNLSASRPQDRQFILSSKKLLLSDSGFYLCAWSAGTGQENSNQPQHFGDGTRLSIL.

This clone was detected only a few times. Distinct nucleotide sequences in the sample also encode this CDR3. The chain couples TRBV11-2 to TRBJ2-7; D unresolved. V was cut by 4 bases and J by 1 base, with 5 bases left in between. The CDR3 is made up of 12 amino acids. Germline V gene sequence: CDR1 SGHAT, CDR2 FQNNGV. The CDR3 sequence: CASSSPSYEQYF. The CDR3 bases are TGTGCCAGCAGCTCTCCATCCTACGAGCAGTACTTC.

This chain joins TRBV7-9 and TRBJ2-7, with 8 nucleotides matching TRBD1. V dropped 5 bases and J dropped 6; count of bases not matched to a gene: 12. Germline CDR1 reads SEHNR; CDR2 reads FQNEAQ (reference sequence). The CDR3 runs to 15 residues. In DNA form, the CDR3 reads TGTGCCAGCAGCAACGGGACAGGTATACTACGCGAGCAGTACTTC. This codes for CASSNGTGILREQYF.

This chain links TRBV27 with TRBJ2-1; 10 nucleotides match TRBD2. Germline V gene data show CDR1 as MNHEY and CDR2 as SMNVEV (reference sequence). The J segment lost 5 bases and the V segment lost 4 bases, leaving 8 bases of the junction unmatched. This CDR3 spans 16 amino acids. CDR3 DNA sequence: TGTGCCAGCAGTTGGGCGTGGCTAGCGGGGGACAATGAGCAGTTCTTC. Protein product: CASSWAWLAGDNEQFF.

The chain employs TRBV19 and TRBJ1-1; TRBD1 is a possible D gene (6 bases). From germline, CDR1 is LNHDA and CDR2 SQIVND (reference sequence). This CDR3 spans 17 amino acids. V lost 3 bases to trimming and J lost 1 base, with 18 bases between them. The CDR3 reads CASSMWTERISNTEAFF. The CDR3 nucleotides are TGTGCCAGTAGTATGTGGACAGAGAGAATCTCGAACACTGAAGCTTTCTTT.

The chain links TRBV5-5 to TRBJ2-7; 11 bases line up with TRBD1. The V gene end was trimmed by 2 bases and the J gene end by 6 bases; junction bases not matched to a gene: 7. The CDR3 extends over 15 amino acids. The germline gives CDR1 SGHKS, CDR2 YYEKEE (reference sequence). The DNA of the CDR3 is TGTGCCAGCAGCTTCGGGACAGGGGGTCCGGGCGAGCAGTACTTC. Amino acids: CASSFGTGGPGEQYF.

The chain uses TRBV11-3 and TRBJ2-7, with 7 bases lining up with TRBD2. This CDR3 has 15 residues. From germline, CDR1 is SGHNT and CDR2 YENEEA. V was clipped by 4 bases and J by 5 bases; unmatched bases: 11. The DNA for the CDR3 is TGTGCCAGCAGCTCGTCCGCGGGGGTATTGAACGAGCAGTACTTC. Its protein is CASSSSAGVLNEQYF.

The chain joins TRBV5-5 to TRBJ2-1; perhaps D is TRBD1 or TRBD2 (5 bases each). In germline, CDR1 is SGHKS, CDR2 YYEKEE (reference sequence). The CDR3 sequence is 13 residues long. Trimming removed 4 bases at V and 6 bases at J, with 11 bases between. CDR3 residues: CASSPGTANEQFF. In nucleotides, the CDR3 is TGTGCCAGCAGCCCCGGGACGGCCAATGAGCAGTTCTTC.

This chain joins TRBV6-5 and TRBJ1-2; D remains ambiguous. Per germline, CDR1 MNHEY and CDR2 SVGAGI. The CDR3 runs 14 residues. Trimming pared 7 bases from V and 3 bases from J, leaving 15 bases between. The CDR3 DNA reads TGTGCCAGCACCCCTGACACGTCCTACTATGGCTACACCTTC. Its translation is CASTPDTSYYGYTF.